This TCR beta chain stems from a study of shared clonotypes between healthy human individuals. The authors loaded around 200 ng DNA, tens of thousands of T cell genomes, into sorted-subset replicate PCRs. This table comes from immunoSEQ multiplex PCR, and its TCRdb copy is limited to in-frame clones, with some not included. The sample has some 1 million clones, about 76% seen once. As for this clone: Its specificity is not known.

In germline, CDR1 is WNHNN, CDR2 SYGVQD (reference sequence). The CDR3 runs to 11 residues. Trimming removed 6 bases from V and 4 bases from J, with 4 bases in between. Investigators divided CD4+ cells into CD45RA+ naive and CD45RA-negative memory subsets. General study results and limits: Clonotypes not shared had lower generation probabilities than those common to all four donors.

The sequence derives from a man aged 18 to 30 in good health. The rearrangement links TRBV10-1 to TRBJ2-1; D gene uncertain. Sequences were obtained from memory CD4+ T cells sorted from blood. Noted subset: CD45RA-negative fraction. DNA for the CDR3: TGCGCCAGCAGGCCGTACAATGAGCAGTTCTTC. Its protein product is CASRPYNEQFF.